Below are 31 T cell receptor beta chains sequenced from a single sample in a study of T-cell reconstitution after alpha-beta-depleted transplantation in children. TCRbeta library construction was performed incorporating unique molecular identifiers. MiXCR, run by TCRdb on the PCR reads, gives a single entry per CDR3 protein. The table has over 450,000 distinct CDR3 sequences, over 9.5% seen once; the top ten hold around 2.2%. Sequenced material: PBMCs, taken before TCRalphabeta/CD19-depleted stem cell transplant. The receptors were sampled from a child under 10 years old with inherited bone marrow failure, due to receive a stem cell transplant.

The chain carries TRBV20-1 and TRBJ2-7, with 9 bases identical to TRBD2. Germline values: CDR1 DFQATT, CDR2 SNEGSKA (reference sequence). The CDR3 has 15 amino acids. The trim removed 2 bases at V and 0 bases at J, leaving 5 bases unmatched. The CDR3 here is CSARRASGTSYEQYF. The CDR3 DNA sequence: TGCAGTGCTAGACGGGCTAGCGGGACCTCCTACGAGCAGTACTTC.

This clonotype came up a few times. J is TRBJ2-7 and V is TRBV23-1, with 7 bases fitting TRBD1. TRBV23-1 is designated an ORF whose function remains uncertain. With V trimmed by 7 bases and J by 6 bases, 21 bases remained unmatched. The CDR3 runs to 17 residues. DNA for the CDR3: TGCGCCAGCACCTATGGTGGTTGGGACAGTCCTTCCATCGAGCAGTACTTC. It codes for CASTYGGWDSPSIEQYF.

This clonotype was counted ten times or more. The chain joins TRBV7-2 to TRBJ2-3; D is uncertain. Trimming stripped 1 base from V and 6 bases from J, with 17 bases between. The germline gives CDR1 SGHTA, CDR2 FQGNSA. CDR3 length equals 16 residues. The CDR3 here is CASSLGLVGFRDTQYF. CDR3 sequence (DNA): TGTGCCAGCAGCTTAGGTCTGGTAGGGTTTCGGGATACGCAGTATTTT.

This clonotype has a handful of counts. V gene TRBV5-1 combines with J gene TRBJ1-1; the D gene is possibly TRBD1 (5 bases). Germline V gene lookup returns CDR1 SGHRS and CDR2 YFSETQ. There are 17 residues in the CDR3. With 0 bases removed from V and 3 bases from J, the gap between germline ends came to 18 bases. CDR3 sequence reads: CASSLALGGAIDTEAFF. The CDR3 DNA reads TGCGCCAGCAGCTTGGCCTTAGGAGGGGCGATAGACACTGAAGCTTTCTTT.

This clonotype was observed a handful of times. The DNA for the CDR3 is TGTGCCAGTAGTATGGGCGGGAGGGCCTTCGGCAATGAGCAGTTCTTC. Amino acid sequence: CASSMGGRAFGNEQFF. The J gene is TRBJ2-1, the V gene TRBV19; 9 positions agree with TRBD2. Germline assignment: CDR1 LNHDA and CDR2 SQIVND (reference sequence). The CDR3 extends over 16 amino acids. J lost 6 bases, V lost 3 bases, and 9 bases had no gene match. The full variable domain, its missing parts supplied by reference TRBV19 and TRBJ2-1, is DGGITQSPKYLFRKEGQNVTLSCEQNLNHDAMYWYRQDPGQGLRLIYYSQIVNDFQKGDIAEGYSVSREKKESFPLTVTSAQKNPTAFYLCASSMGGRAFGNEQFFGPGTRLTVL.

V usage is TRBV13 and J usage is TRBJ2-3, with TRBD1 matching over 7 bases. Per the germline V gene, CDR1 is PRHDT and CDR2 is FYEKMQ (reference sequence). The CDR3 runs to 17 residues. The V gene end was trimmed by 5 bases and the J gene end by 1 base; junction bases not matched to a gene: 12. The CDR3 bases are TGTGCCAGCAGCGCCACCATAACAGGGGCTGGCACAGATACGCAGTATTTT. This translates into CASSATITGAGTDTQYF.

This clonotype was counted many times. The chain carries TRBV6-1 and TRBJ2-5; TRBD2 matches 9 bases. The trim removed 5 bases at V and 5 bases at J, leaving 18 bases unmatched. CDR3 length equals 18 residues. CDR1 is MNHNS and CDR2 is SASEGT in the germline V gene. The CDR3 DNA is TGTGCCAGCAGTCCCTCCGGGACTAGCATTTTCGTCGGGGAGACCCAGTACTTC. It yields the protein CASSPSGTSIFVGETQYF.

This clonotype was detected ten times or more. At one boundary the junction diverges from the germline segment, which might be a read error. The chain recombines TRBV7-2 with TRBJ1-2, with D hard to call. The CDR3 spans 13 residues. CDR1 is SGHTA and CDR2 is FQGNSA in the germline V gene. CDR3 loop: CASSLARDYGYTF. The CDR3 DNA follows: TGTGCCAGCAGTTTAGCCCGGGACTATGGCTACACCTTC.

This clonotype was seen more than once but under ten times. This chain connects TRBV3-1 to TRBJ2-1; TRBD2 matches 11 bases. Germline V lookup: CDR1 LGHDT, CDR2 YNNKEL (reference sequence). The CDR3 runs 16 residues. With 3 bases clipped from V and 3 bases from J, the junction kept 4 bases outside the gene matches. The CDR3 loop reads CASSQLAGGFYNEQFF. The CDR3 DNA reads TGTGCCAGCAGCCAGCTAGCGGGAGGATTCTACAATGAGCAGTTCTTC.

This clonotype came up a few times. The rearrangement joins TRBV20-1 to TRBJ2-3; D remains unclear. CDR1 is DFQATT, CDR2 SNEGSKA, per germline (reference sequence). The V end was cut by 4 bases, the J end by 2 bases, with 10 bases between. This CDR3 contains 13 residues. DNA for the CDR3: TGCAGTGCTACTATAGGGATCACAGATACGCAGTATTTT. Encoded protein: CSATIGITDTQYF.

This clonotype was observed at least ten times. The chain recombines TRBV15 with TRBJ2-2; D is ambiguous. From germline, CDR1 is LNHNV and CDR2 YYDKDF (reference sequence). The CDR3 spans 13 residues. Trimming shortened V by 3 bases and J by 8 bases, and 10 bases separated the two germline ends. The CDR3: CATSRVAAGELFF. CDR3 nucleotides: TGTGCCACCAGCAGGGTCGCGGCAGGGGAGCTGTTTTTT. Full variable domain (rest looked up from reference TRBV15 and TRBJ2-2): DAMVIQNPRYQVTQFGKPVTLSCSQTLNHNVMYWYQQKSSQAPKLLFHYYDKDFNNEADTPDNFQSRRPNTSFCFLDIRSPGLGDTAMYLCATSRVAAGELFFGEGSRLTVL.

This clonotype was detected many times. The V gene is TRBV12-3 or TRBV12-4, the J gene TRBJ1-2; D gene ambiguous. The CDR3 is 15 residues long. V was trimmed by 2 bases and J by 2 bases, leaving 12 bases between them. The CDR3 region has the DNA TGTGCCAGCAGTTTAAGCAGCTCGGCCAACTATGGCTACACCTTC. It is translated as CASSLSSSANYGYTF.

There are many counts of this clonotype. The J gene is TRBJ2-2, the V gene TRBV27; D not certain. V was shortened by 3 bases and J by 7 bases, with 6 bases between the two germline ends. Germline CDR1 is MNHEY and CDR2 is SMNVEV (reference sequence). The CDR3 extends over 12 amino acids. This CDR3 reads CASSLYGGELFF. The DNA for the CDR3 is TGTGCCAGCAGTTTGTACGGCGGGGAGCTGTTTTTT.

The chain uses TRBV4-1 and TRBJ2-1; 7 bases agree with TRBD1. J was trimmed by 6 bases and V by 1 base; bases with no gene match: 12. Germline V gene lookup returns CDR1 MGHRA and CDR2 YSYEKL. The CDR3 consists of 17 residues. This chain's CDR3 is CASSQGVQGFLSNEQFF. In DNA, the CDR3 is TGCGCCAGCAGCCAAGGAGTACAGGGGTTTCTTTCCAATGAGCAGTTCTTC.

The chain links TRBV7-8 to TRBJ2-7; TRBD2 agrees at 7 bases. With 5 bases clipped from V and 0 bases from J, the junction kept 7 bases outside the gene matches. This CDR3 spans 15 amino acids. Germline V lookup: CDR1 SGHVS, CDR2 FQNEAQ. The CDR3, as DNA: TGTGCCAGCAGCCAGCGGGACTTATCCTCCTACGAGCAGTACTTC. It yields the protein CASSQRDLSSYEQYF.

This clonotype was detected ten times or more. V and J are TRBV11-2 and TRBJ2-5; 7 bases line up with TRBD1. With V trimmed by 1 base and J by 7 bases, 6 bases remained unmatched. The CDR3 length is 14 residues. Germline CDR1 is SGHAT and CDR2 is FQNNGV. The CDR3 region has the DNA TGTGCCAGCAGCTTAGGGGGACAGTTGATGACCCAGTACTTC. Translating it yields CASSLGGQLMTQYF.

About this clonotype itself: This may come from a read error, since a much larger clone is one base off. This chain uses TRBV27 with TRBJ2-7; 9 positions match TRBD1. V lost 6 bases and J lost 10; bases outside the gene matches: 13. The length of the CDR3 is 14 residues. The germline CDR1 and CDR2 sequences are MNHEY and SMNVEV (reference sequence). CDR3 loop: CASSERTGAGDQYF. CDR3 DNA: TGTGCCAGCAGCGAACGGACAGGGGCGGGTGACCAGTACTTC.

The CDR3 here is CASNSPPRGGFLWNTEAFF. Written as DNA, the CDR3 is TGTGCCAGCAACTCCCCTCCCCGAGGGGGGTTCTTATGGAACACTGAAGCTTTCTTT. J is TRBJ1-1 and V is TRBV12-3 or TRBV12-4, with TRBD1 as a possible D gene (6 bases). CDR3 size: 19 residues. Trimming left V 7 bases short and J 1 base short, with 28 bases between.

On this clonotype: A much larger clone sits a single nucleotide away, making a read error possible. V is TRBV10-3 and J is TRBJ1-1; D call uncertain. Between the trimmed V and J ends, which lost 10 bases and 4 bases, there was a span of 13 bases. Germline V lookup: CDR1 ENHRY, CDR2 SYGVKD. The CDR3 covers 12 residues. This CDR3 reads CATGPAGTEAFF. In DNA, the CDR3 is TGTGCCACCGGGCCGGCGGGCACTGAAGCTTTCTTT.

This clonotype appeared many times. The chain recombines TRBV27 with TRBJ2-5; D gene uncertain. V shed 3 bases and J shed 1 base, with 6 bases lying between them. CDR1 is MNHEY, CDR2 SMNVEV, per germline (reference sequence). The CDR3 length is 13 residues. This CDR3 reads CASSLDFQETQYF. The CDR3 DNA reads TGTGCCAGCAGTTTGGATTTCCAAGAGACCCAGTACTTC.

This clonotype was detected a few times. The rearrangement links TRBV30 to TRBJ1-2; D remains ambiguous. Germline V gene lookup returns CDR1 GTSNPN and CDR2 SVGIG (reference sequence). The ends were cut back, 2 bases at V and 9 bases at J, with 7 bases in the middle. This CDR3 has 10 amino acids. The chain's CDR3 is CAWSRLSYTF. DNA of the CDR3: TGTGCCTGGAGTCGACTTAGCTACACCTTC.

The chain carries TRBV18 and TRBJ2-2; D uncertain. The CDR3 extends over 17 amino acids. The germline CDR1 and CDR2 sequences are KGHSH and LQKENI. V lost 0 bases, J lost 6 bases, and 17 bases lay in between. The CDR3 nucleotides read TGTGCCAGCTCACCACCGAGATTGACAACGGGTTCCGGGGAGCTGTTTTTT. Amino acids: CASSPPRLTTGSGELFF.

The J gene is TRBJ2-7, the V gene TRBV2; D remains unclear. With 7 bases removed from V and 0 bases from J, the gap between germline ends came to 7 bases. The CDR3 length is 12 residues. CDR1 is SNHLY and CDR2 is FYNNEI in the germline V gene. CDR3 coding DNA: TGTGCCAGCAACTCACTCTCCTACGAGCAGTACTTC. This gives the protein CASNSLSYEQYF. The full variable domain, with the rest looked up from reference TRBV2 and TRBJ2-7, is EPEVTQTPSHQVTQMGQEVILRCVPISNHLYFYWYRQILGQKVEFLVSFYNNEISEKSEIFDDQFSVERPDGSNFTLKIRSTKLEDSAMYFCASNSLSYEQYFGPGTRLTVT.

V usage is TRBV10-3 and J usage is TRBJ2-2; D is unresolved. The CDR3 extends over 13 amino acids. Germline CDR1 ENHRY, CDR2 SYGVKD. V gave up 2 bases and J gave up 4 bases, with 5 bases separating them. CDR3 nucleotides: TGTGCCATCAGTGAGGCAGGCACCGGGGAGCTGTTTTTT. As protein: CAISEAGTGELFF.

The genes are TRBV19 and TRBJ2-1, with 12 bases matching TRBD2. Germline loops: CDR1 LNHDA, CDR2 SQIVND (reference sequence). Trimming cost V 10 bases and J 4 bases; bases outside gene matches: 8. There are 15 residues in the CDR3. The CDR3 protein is CATQWGTSGYNEQFF. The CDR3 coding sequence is TGTGCCACTCAATGGGGGACTAGCGGGTACAATGAGCAGTTCTTC. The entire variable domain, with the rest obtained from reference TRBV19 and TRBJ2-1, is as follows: DGGITQSPKYLFRKEGQNVTLSCEQNLNHDAMYWYRQDPGQGLRLIYYSQIVNDFQKGDIAEGYSVSREKKESFPLTVTSAQKNPTAFYLCATQWGTSGYNEQFFGPGTRLTVL.

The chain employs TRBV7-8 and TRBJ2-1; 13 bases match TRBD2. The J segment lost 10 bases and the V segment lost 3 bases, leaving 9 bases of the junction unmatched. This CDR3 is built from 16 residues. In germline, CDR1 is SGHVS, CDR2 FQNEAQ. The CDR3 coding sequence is TGTGCCAGCAGCTTTGGGACTAGCGGGACGCGGATCGAGCAGTTCTTC. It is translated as CASSFGTSGTRIEQFF.

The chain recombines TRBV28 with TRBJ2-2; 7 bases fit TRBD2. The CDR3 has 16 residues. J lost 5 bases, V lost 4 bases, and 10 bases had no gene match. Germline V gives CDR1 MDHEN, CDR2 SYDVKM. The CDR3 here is CASSSPREGGTGELFF. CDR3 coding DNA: TGTGCCAGCAGTTCCCCGAGGGAGGGAGGGACCGGGGAGCTGTTTTTT.

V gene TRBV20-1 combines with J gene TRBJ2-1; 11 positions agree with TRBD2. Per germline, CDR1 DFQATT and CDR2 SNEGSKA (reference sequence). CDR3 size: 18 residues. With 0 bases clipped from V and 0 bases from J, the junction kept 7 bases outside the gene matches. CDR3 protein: CSARDLSGTSGSYNEQFF. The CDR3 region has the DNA TGCAGTGCTAGAGATCTCAGCGGGACTAGCGGCTCCTACAATGAGCAGTTCTTC.

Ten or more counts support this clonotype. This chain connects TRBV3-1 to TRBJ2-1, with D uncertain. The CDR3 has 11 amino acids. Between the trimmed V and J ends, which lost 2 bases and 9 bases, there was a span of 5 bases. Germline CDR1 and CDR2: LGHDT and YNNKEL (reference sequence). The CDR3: CASSQLGEQFF. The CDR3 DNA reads TGTGCCAGCAGCCAACTGGGTGAGCAGTTCTTC.

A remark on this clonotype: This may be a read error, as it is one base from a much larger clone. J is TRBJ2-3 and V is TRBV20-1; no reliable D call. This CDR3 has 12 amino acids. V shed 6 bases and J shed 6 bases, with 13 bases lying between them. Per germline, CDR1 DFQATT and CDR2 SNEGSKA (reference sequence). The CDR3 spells CSAQKLRDTQYF. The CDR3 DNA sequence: TGCAGTGCACAAAAACTTCGGGATACGCAGTATTTT.

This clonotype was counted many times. CDR3 sequence (DNA): TGCGCCAGCAGCAGAGCCGCCGGCGTATACTCCTACAATGAGCAGTTCTTC. Translation gives CASSRAAGVYSYNEQFF. The V call is TRBV5-1, the J call TRBJ2-1; D not certain. Trimming removed 4 bases from V and 0 bases from J, with 17 bases in between. The CDR3 consists of 17 residues. Germline CDR1 reads SGHRS; CDR2 reads YFSETQ.